This T cell receptor (beta chain) was sequenced for a study of identical twins. TCRdb itself ran the 5' RACE reads through MiXCR, one entry per CDR3 protein. The sample carries approximately 530,000 distinct CDR3 sequences, around 20% recorded once. CDR3 length: 15 amino acids. Per germline, CDR1 SGHRS and CDR2 YFSETQ. V lost 7 bases, J lost 1 base, and 14 bases lay in between. Comments on this clonotype: Antigen specificity is unknown.

Study-level results: Interpretation of the results relied on cross-sectional statistical analysis and not on following the same donors. Out-of-frame alpha sequences shared by twins were enriched for low generation probability.

These records were also assigned to another study, of yellow fever vaccine responses in identical twins. This second report adds: Each twin's T cell response to the vaccine was reported to look partly convergent and partly personalized.

Sequenced sample: CD4+ T cells sorted from blood. The sequence came from a young woman in good health. The chain is built from TRBV5-1 and TRBJ2-2, with D perhaps matching TRBD1 (6 bases). CDR3 protein: CASWQGPQNTGELFF. The DNA for the CDR3 is TGCGCCAGCTGGCAGGGGCCTCAGAACACCGGGGAGCTGTTTTTT.